The 27 T cell receptor beta chains listed next were all sequenced from one sample in a study of shared clonotypes between healthy human individuals. Assay used: immunoSEQ multiplex PCR; TCRdb lists only in-frame clones, some missing. The sample has around 500,000 clones, over 65% seen once; the top ten hold approximately 12%. Input material: PBMCs. These receptors came from a woman in her forties in good health. Some clones in this sample may be carry-over from other donors' samples.

Of note for this clone: A much larger clone differs from this one at a single base, so this may be a read error. The sample holds other DNA sequences that translate to the same CDR3. This chain connects TRBV10-3 to TRBJ2-2, with D possibly TRBD2 on 5 matching bases. The CDR3 consists of 12 residues. Germline loops: CDR1 ENHRY, CDR2 SYGVKD. The CDR3 DNA reads TGTGCCATCAGTGAAAACACCGGGGAACTGTTTTTT. The encoded protein is CAISENTGELFF.

For this clone: With a far larger clone one base away, a read error is the likely cause. CDR3 sequence: CAWSAKGTNIRYF. CDR3 nucleotides: TGTGCCTGGAGCGCAAAGGGGACCAACATTCGGTACTTC. The V call is TRBV30, the J call TRBJ2-4; D possibly matches TRBD1 or TRBD2 (5 bases each). Germline V gene data show CDR1 as GTSNPN and CDR2 as SVGIG (reference sequence). This CDR3 spans 13 amino acids.

The chain has TRBV28 and TRBJ1-5; D perhaps matches TRBD1 (5 bases). This CDR3 is 16 amino acids long. V lost 5 bases to trimming and J lost 6 bases, with 20 bases between them. From germline, CDR1 is MDHEN and CDR2 SYDVKM. The CDR3 DNA sequence: TGTGCCAGCAGTCCGCCGGGTGGGATAGGGGCTCAGCCCCAGCATTTT. This translates into CASSPPGGIGAQPQHF. Using reference TRBV28 and TRBJ1-5 for the parts outside the CDR3, the full variable domain is DVKVTQSSRYLVKRTGEKVFLECVQDMDHENMFWYRQDPGLGLRLIYFSYDVKMKEKGDIPEGYSVSREKKERFSLILESASTNQTSMYLCASSPPGGIGAQPQHFGDGTRLSIL.

As regards this clone: Mismatch with germline at one junction end may stem from a read error. This chain links TRBV5-1 with TRBJ1-2; possibly TRBD1 for D (5 bases). CDR3 length: 13 amino acids. Germline V gene data show CDR1 as SGHRS and CDR2 as YFSETQ. CDR3 loop: CASTLEGAGGYTF. DNA of the CDR3: TGCGCCAGCACCTTGGAAGGGGCGGGCGGCTACACCTTC.

The V call is TRBV2, the J call TRBJ2-5, with 10 bases matching TRBD1. The germline V gene encodes CDR1 SNHLY and CDR2 FYNNEI. This CDR3 is 15 amino acids long. With 8 bases clipped from V and 5 bases from J, the junction kept 11 bases outside the gene matches. The CDR3 sequence is CASGLGQGVTETQYF. The CDR3 bases are TGTGCCAGCGGATTAGGACAGGGGGTCACGGAGACCCAGTACTTC.

This clone was detected only a few times. The V gene is TRBV10-3, the J gene TRBJ1-1; a possible D gene is TRBD1 (5 bases). The CDR3 contains 11 residues. Germline V gene data show CDR1 as ENHRY and CDR2 as SYGVKD. V shed 8 bases and J shed 1 base, with 5 bases lying between them. CDR3 in amino acids: CAIGQNTEAFF. The CDR3 DNA follows: TGTGCCATCGGACAGAACACTGAAGCTTTCTTT.

The chain employs TRBV4-1 and TRBJ2-7; the match to TRBD2 covers 10 bases. V was pared by 4 bases and J by 4 bases, with 7 bases of the junction left unmatched. Germline CDR1 and CDR2: MGHRA and YSYEKL. CDR3 length equals 15 residues. The CDR3 bases are TGCGCCAGCAGCCTGAGAGCGGGAGGGCCTTACGAGCAGTACTTC. It encodes CASSLRAGGPYEQYF.

The chain has TRBV7-9 and TRBJ1-2, with TRBD1 matching over 8 bases. This CDR3 region has 13 residues. The germline CDR1 and CDR2 sequences are SEHNR and FQNEAQ (reference sequence). After removal of 1 base from V and 7 bases from J, the junction contained 2 bases not matched to a gene. The DNA of the CDR3 is TGTGCCAGCAGCTTAGAACAGGGGGGTGGCTACACCTTC. As protein: CASSLEQGGGYTF.

This chain's CDR3 is CSVEVGGYNEQFF. Here the CDR3 DNA reads TGCAGCGTTGAAGTCGGAGGTTACAATGAGCAGTTCTTC. The rearrangement links TRBV29-1 to TRBJ2-1; perhaps TRBD2 as D (5 bases). From germline, CDR1 is SQVTM and CDR2 ANQGSEA. Between the trimmed V and J ends, which lost 1 base and 4 bases, there was a span of 8 bases. This CDR3 has 13 amino acids.

To note about this clone: With a much larger clone just one base away, this may be a read error. The chain employs TRBV30 and TRBJ1-2; unclear D gene. Germline loops: CDR1 GTSNPN, CDR2 SVGIG (reference sequence). CDR3 length: 14 amino acids. CDR3 DNA: TGTGTCTGGAGTGATGGCACCCTGGGCTATGGCTACACCTTC. Protein product: CVWSDGTLGYGYTF.

The chain uses TRBV10-3 and TRBJ2-3, with 10 nucleotides matching TRBD2. CDR3 length equals 15 residues. With V trimmed by 4 bases and J by 5 bases, 6 bases remained unmatched. CDR1 is ENHRY, CDR2 SYGVKD, per germline. The CDR3 loop is CAISALAGVGDTQYF. Here the CDR3 DNA reads TGTGCCATCAGTGCGCTAGCGGGAGTTGGAGATACGCAGTATTTT.

The chain couples TRBV30 to TRBJ2-7; the D is unclear. Germline CDR1 is GTSNPN and CDR2 is SVGIG (reference sequence). This CDR3 contains 11 residues. Trimming pared 4 bases from V and 0 bases from J, leaving 4 bases between. The CDR3 region is CAWTHSYEQYF. The CDR3 DNA reads as TGTGCCTGGACCCACTCCTACGAGCAGTACTTC.

The chain combines TRBV15 with TRBJ2-7; D gene uncertain. The CDR3 sequence is 13 residues long. Germline CDR1 and CDR2: LNHNV and YYDKDF (reference sequence). V lost 1 base and J lost 6, with 10 bases in between. The CDR3 spells CATSRALEVEQYF. CDR3 in DNA: TGTGCCACCAGCAGAGCTCTAGAAGTCGAGCAGTACTTC.

The chain is built from TRBV27 and TRBJ2-3, with 11 nucleotides matching TRBD2. Germline V gene sequence: CDR1 MNHEY, CDR2 SMNVEV (reference sequence). Trimming took 6 bases from V and 4 from J; bases not matched to a gene: 9. This CDR3 comprises 16 residues. DNA of the CDR3: TGTGCCAGCAGCCGGCTAGCGGGAGGCGGCGCAGATACGCAGTATTTT. Translation gives CASSRLAGGGADTQYF.

The V and J genes are TRBV19 and TRBJ2-1; D may be TRBD2 (6 bases). The germline CDR1 and CDR2 sequences are LNHDA and SQIVND (reference sequence). The length of the CDR3 is 14 residues. The V end was cut by 3 bases, the J end by 8 bases, with 14 bases between. The CDR3 sequence: CASSIRSGLDEQFF. The CDR3 region has the DNA TGTGCCAGTAGTATTAGGAGCGGGCTGGATGAGCAGTTCTTC.

The rearrangement joins TRBV5-1 to TRBJ2-4; D might be TRBD2 (6 bases). There are 13 residues in the CDR3. V was clipped by 6 bases and J by 6 bases, with 13 bases between them. The germline V gene has CDR1 SGHRS and CDR2 YFSETQ. DNA for the CDR3: TGCGCCAGCACATGGGACGGGAGAAACATTCAGTACTTC. This gives the protein CASTWDGRNIQYF.

This clone was seen just once. This chain links TRBV7-3 with TRBJ1-1; D is undetermined. CDR1 and CDR2 (germline): SGHTA, FQGTGA. There are 13 residues in the CDR3. Trimming cost V 0 bases and J 11 bases, with 13 bases left between them. This CDR3 reads CASSLTEGSGAFF. CDR3 DNA: TGTGCCAGCAGCTTAACTGAGGGATCCGGTGCTTTCTTT.

The chain has TRBV18 and TRBJ2-5, with a weak D call TRBD1 (6 bases). The end of the DNA fits TRBJ2-7 better, so the J call may be wrong. Per germline, CDR1 KGHSH and CDR2 LQKENI. The CDR3 length is 15 residues. CDR3 in DNA: TGTGCCAGCTCACCCGGGGCAGGGGCCTACTACGAGCAGTACTTC. This sequence encodes CASSPGAGAYYEQYF.

The chain recombines TRBV10-3 with TRBJ1-5; D is undetermined. Germline CDR1 ENHRY, CDR2 SYGVKD. The CDR3 has 12 amino acids. V shed 0 bases and J shed 6 bases, with 3 bases lying between them. CDR3 nucleotides: TGTGCCATCAGTGAGTCGGGTCAGCCCCAGCATTTT. It encodes CAISESGQPQHF.

V and J are TRBV9 and TRBJ2-7, with D possibly TRBD2 on 5 matching bases. In germline, CDR1 is SGDLS, CDR2 YYNGEE. Trimming removed 0 bases at V and 7 bases at J, with 20 bases between. The CDR3 contains 16 residues. The CDR3 DNA sequence: TGTGCCAGCAGCGTAGACGGTGGCGGGTCTTCGGGGGAGCAGTACTTC. It encodes CASSVDGGGSSGEQYF. Together with reference TRBV9 and TRBJ2-7, the CDR3 gives the full variable domain: DSGVTQTPKHLITATGQRVTLRCSPRSGDLSVYWYQQSLDQGLQFLIQYYNGEERAKGNILERFSAQQFPDLHSELNLSSLELGDSALYFCASSVDGGGSSGEQYFGPGTRLTVT.

The chain links TRBV7-9 to TRBJ1-3; a weak D match, TRBD1 (5 bases). Between the trimmed V and J ends, which lost 8 bases and 1 base, there was a span of 18 bases. This CDR3 comprises 16 residues. Per the germline V gene, CDR1 is SEHNR and CDR2 is FQNEAQ (reference sequence). The CDR3, as DNA: TGTGCCAGCCCGGGACCCAGCGGAGGTTCTGGAAACACCATATATTTT. It codes for CASPGPSGGSGNTIYF.

This chain connects TRBV11-2 to TRBJ2-7; D perhaps matches TRBD2 (5 bases). The CDR3 length is 14 residues. Germline lookup yields CDR1 SGHAT and CDR2 FQNNGV. V was shortened by 2 bases and J by 6 bases, with 14 bases between the two germline ends. The CDR3 here is CASSLLSNAGEQYF. DNA of the CDR3: TGTGCCAGCAGCTTATTGTCTAACGCGGGCGAGCAGTACTTC.

The chain links TRBV15 to TRBJ2-6, with unresolved D. Germline loops: CDR1 LNHNV, CDR2 YYDKDF (reference sequence). This CDR3 is 17 amino acids long. Trimming took off 2 bases at V and 4 bases at J, with 15 bases between the two ends. CDR3 nucleotides: TGTGCCACCAGCAGAAGCCCCCCACGTCTGGGGGCCAACGTCCTGACTTTC. This gives the protein CATSRSPPRLGANVLTF.

This clone was seen at least ten times. This sample includes further DNA sequences coding for the same CDR3. The rearrangement uses TRBV10-3 and TRBJ1-3; 9 nucleotides agree with TRBD1. With V trimmed by 0 bases and J by 8 bases, 8 bases remained unmatched. Per the germline V gene, CDR1 is ENHRY and CDR2 is SYGVKD. The CDR3 spans 16 residues. CDR3 loop: CAISESTGGVVDTIYF. Here the CDR3 DNA reads TGTGCCATCAGTGAGTCGACAGGGGGGGTCGTGGACACCATATATTTT.

This chain connects TRBV10-3 to TRBJ2-7, with 10 bases lining up with TRBD2. Looked up from germline, CDR1 is ENHRY and CDR2 is SYGVKD. The trim removed 5 bases at V and 9 bases at J, leaving 19 bases unmatched. CDR3 size: 17 residues. The CDR3 DNA reads as TGTGCCATCAGTACGTATCTAGCAGCGGGAGGGCTCCCGGGGCAGTACTTC. Translation: CAISTYLAAGGLPGQYF.

This chain joins TRBV5-1 and TRBJ1-2; D is possibly TRBD1 (5 bases). The CDR3 spans 13 residues. Trimming took off 3 bases at V and 0 bases at J, with 6 bases between the two ends. Germline CDR1 SGHRS, CDR2 YFSETQ. CDR3 amino acids: CASSSGPNYGYTF. The DNA of the CDR3 is TGCGCCAGCAGCTCGGGACCTAACTATGGCTACACCTTC.

The V gene is TRBV19, the J gene TRBJ2-5; possibly TRBD2 for D (6 bases). Trimming left V 4 bases short and J 3 bases short, with 15 bases between. Germline CDR1 LNHDA, CDR2 SQIVND (reference sequence). CDR3 size: 15 residues. The CDR3 region is CASSNRRRAEETQYF. The CDR3 DNA follows: TGTGCCAGTAGTAACAGGCGGAGGGCCGAAGAGACCCAGTACTTC.